This T cell receptor (beta chain) was profiled in a study of glioma-infiltrating T cells. This clonotype was recorded at least ten times. Its antigen is unknown. TCR alpha and beta CDR3 regions were amplified from RNA using iRepertoire nested multiplex PCR. For one-step reverse transcription and amplification, about 85-400 ng of tissue mRNA or PBMC total RNA was used. TCRdb reprocessed the multiplex PCR reads via MiXCR and lists one record per CDR3 protein. The sample shows fewer than 200,000 distinct CDR3 sequences, around 40% of them seen only once. Study-wide results and limits: Above-expected tissue-blood divergence occurred in all gliomas, most in low-grade ones. Only very few CDR3 sequences appeared in both tissue and blood.

This CDR3 is 14 amino acids long. The V end lost 6 bases, the J end lost 7 bases, and 16 bases lay between the germline ends. Germline V lookup: CDR1 MDHEN, CDR2 SYDVKM. The material sequenced was glioma tissue, nonneoplastic brain tissue, or PBMCs (not recorded which). The source of this sequence is a human donor with low-grade glioma or glioblastoma, undergoing nonglioma brain surgery, or in good health (not recorded which). The chain uses TRBV28 and TRBJ1-3, with D possibly matching TRBD1 (5 bases). The CDR3 DNA reads as TGTGCCAGCAGCCTCTCAGTTAGGGGTAACACCATATATTTT. Amino acid sequence: CASSLSVRGNTIYF.